A single TCR beta chain is shown here with its context. Its antigen is not known. Germline CDR1 reads SGDLS; CDR2 reads YYNGEE. The CDR3 is 17 amino acids. The ends lost 0 bases at V and 7 bases at J; junction bases unmatched: 13. The PCR employed 60 Vbeta primers together with 13 Jbeta primers. Using immunoSEQ multiplex PCR, the repertoire was profiled, and TCRdb retains in-frame clones only, with some absent. This table has 120,000 to 150,000 clones, roughly four fifths appearing once. The sample belongs to a study of cytomegalovirus exposure and HLA in healthy donors. Findings and limits, study-wide: CMV antigen specificity of three CMV-associated chains was confirmed in vitro.

The sequence derives from a man aged 18 to 29 in good health and CMV-seropositive. The sequenced sample was PBMCs. The V gene is TRBV9, the J gene TRBJ2-7, with 10 nucleotides matching TRBD2. In DNA form, the CDR3 reads TGTGCCAGCAGCGTAGGGCTAGCGGGAGTGGGTCTTTGGGAGCAGTACTTC. Encoded protein: CASSVGLAGVGLWEQYF.